The source of this T cell receptor beta chain is a study of graft-versus-host responses after intestinal transplantation. On the study more broadly: Grafts were multivisceral, liver-intestinal, or isolated intestinal. General study findings and limits: The presence of high graft-versus-host to host-versus-graft clonal ratios in allografts characterized patients with graft-donor T cell macrochimerism.

This clone has a single count. What it recognizes is unknown. Trimming took 4 bases from V and 8 from J, leaving 9 bases between them. Germline V gene data show CDR1 as MNHNY and CDR2 as SVGAGI (reference sequence). CDR3 length: 12 residues. TCRdb's copy holds only in-frame clones and misses some; the assay was immunoSEQ multiplex PCR. Of 90,000 to 120,000 clones in the sample, about 87% were seen once. The V gene is TRBV6-6, the J gene TRBJ2-1; a possible D gene is TRBD2 (5 bases). The clonotype comes from a human donor who was the organ donor for an intestinal transplant. The material was unstimulated CD4+ T cells sorted from spleen or lymph node cells, obtained before transplant. CDR3 nucleotides: TGTGCCAGCAGTTCGCTAGCCCATGAGCAGTTCTTC. This translates into CASSSLAHEQFF.